These T cell receptor beta chains were read from a single sample in a study of identical twins. TCRdb independently ran MiXCR on the 5' RACE reads; one entry per CDR3 protein. This sample carries 650,000 to 800,000 distinct CDR3 sequences, over 8.5% of them seen once, and the ten largest clones take 0.98%. These same data were also listed under a study on yellow fever vaccine responses in identical twins.

Sequencing used PBMCs. Source of these receptors: a woman between 18 and 29 years old in good health. CDR3s include the opening cysteine and the closing phenylalanine or tryptophan. Each record gives: clone size, V gene, D gene, J gene, CDR3 protein, CDR3 DNA. D genes are given only for firm matches. Size tells how often a clone was seen (once, few, many) or the class of an expanded clone, and some rows leave it out.

few,TRBV30,TRBD1,TRBJ2-7,CAWSLGTGGTYEQYF,TGTGCCTGGAGTCTTGGGACAGGGGGTACCTACGAGCAGTACTTC
few,TRBV28,-,TRBJ1-5,CASSFVLTVLDRQPQHF,TGTGCCAGCAGTTTTGTATTAACAGTTTTAGACAGGCAGCCCCAGCATTTT
many,TRBV5-5,-,TRBJ1-1,CASSKDTEAFF,TGTGCCAGCAGCAAAGACACTGAAGCTTTCTTT
many,TRBV29-1,-,TRBJ1-1,CSVEVLKAGAEAFF,TGCAGCGTTGAAGTTCTTAAGGCAGGGGCTGAAGCTTTCTTT
few,TRBV20-1,TRBD2,TRBJ2-7,CRAPGLALYEQYF,TGCAGGGCGCCGGGACTAGCGCTATACGAGCAGTACTTC
many,TRBV5-1,-,TRBJ2-7,CASSLGSAGEQYF,TGCGCCAGCAGCTTGGGGTCGGCGGGCGAGCAGTACTTC
few,TRBV28,-,TRBJ2-4,CASSLEGWGTAKLAKNIQYF,TGTGCCAGCAGTTTGGAGGGTTGGGGGACAGCCAAATTAGCCAAAAACATTCAGTACTTC
-,TRBV7-2,TRBD1,TRBJ2-5,CAFSSTGVIETQYF,TGTGCCTTTTCCTCGACAGGGGTTATAGAGACCCAGTACTTC
-,TRBV5-6,TRBD1,TRBJ2-7,CASSFGQGVFF,TGTGCCAGCAGCTTTGGACAGGGTGTCTTCTTC
few,TRBV28,TRBD1,TRBJ1-4,CASNPPGQGTEKLFF,TGTGCCAGCAACCCCCCGGGACAGGGGACCGAAAAACTGTTTTTT